This note documents a single T cell receptor beta chain sequence. Germline V gene sequence: CDR1 LGHNA, CDR2 YSLEER. V gave up 0 bases and J gave up 4 bases, with 15 bases separating them. The CDR3 loop spans 16 amino acids. 60 Vbeta and 13 Jbeta primers were used in PCR. Repertoires were generated with immunoSEQ multiplex PCR, while TCRdb's copy carries only in-frame clones and drops some. The sample contains around 150,000 clones, 70% to 85% of which appear only once. This specimen belongs to a study of cytomegalovirus exposure and HLA in healthy donors. The sequencing input was PBMCs. This TCR derives from a middle-aged man in good health and CMV-seropositive. The rearrangement joins TRBV4-3 to TRBJ1-2, with D possibly matching TRBD1 (6 bases). The CDR3 bases are TGCGCCAGCAGCCAAGAAGGGTTTACAGGGCGCTATGGCTACACCTTC. This translates into CASSQEGFTGRYGYTF.